This T cell receptor (beta chain) comes out of a study of blood T cell repertoires in COVID-19. This CDR3 has 16 amino acids. The V end lost 3 bases, the J end lost 0 bases, and 11 bases lay between the germline ends. Germline CDR1 and CDR2: KGHSH and LQKENI. Authors' methods: The assay estimated nucleated cells by amplifying reference gene primers. Method: immunoSEQ multiplex PCR; TCRdb's copy keeps in-frame clones and lacks some. Clone size and the V and J calls come from that table; the DNA yielded D and trimming. Of more than 45,000 clones listed, around 85% are singletons. Sequenced: peripheral blood. The rearrangement uses TRBV18 and TRBJ2-2; TRBD1 is a possible D gene (6 bases). This sequence was found in a man aged 35-49 years with active COVID-19. The CDR3 loop reads CASSPQGSTNTGELFF. The CDR3 nucleotides are TGTGCCAGCTCACCGCAGGGGAGTACGAACACCGGGGAGCTGTTTTTT.